The sequence of this T cell receptor (beta chain) was determined in a study of CD8 T cells in ankylosing spondylitis. Whole-study findings and limits: Disease-linked clones proved CD8+ and comparatively uncommon in peripheral blood. Blood from ankylosing spondylitis patients appeared to carry a characteristic roughly eight-variant TCR beta motif. Clones tied to disease were said to be significantly enriched in matched ankylosing spondylitis synovial fluid.

Using quantitative 5'-RACE with molecular barcodes, the authors made TCR beta libraries. TCRdb re-called the 5' RACE reads through MiXCR, storing one row per CDR3 protein. The table lists approximately 260,000 distinct CDR3 sequences, 8.6% of them singletons. On this clonotype: Its matching antigen is unknown.

The TCR sequence derives from a male donor with ankylosing spondylitis or in good health (not recorded which). Sequencing was performed on blood, either unsorted or a sorted T cell fraction (not recorded which).

CDR3 DNA sequence: TGCGCCAGCAGCCAAGGAGTTAGGGGGAGCACAGATACGCAGTATTTT. As protein: CASSQGVRGSTDTQYF. The genes are TRBV4-1 and TRBJ2-3, with a possible D match to TRBD1 (6 bases). V lost 1 base, J lost 0 bases, and 11 bases lay in between. The germline V gene encodes CDR1 MGHRA and CDR2 YSYEKL. The CDR3 length is 16 residues.